The clone carrying this T cell receptor beta chain was counted between two and nine times. Markers CD45RO/CCR7/CD25/CD127/CD95/CD27 served to sort CD4+ naive, central memory, regulatory and stem cell-like memory cells. Investigators reverse transcribed all isolated RNA, so they sequenced expressed TCRB transcripts. Method: immunoSEQ multiplex PCR; TCRdb's copy keeps in-frame clones and lacks some. Among 300,000 to 400,000 clones listed, roughly 8% were seen once. The data originate from a study of beta chain features in type 1 diabetes. CDR1 SGHDT and CDR2 YYEEEE come from the germline V gene. Deletions cut 4 bases from V and 7 bases from J, with 15 bases between. The CDR3 extends over 14 amino acids.

The specimen sequenced was central memory CD4+ T cells from blood. The chain has TRBV5-6 and TRBJ2-1; perhaps D is TRBD1 or TRBD2 (5 bases each). The sequence was collected from a woman younger than 30 in good health. The CDR3 DNA sequence: TGTGCCAGCAGCCCGGGGACCCCCGGGAATGAGCAGTTCTTC. Protein product: CASSPGTPGNEQFF.